The source of this TCR beta chain is a study of T cells in Graves' hyperthyroidism and ophthalmopathy. General study results and limits: In blood, most of the thyroid clonotypes expanded above 0.001 were also present.

In this sample, this clonotype turned up many times. Its target is unknown. CDR3 size: 14 residues. Germline V lookup: CDR1 LNHNV, CDR2 YYDKDF (reference sequence). V was cut by 2 bases and J by 3 bases, with 11 bases left in between. The investigators amplified TCR beta CDR3 regions from RNA transcripts. Primed by the HTBI set, a first-round RT-PCR was run on the TCR CDR3. Each CDR3 protein is one row after TCRdb ran MiXCR on the multiplex PCR reads. The sample yields some 510,000 distinct CDR3 sequences, around 21% seen once. This sequence was found in a man between 18 and 29 years old with Graves' hyperthyroidism. Sequenced input: blood. The chain combines TRBV15 with TRBJ2-7; D possibly corresponds to TRBD2 (5 bases). The CDR3 region is CATSRSGSLYEQYF. The CDR3, as DNA: TGTGCCACCAGCAGATCGGGATCCCTCTACGAGCAGTACTTC.